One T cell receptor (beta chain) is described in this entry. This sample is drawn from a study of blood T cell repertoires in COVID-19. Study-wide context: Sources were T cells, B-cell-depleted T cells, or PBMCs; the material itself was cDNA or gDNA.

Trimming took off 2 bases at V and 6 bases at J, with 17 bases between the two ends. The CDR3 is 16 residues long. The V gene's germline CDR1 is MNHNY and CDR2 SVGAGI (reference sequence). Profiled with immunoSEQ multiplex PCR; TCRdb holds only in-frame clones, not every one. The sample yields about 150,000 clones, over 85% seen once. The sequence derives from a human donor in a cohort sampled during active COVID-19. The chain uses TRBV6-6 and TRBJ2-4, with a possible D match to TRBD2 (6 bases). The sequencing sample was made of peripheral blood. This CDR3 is CASSYGMGDFGNIQYF. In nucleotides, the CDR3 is TGTGCCAGCAGTTACGGCATGGGGGACTTTGGAAACATTCAGTACTTC.